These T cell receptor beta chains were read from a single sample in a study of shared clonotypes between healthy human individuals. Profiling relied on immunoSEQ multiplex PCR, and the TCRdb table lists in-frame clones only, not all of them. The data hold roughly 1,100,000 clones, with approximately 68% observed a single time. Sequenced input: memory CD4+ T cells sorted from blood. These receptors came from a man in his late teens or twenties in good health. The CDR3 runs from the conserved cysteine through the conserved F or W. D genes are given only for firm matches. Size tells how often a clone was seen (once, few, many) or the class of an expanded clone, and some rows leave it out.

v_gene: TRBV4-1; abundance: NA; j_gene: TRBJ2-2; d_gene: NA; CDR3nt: TGCGCCAGCAGCCAAGTAGGGAACACCGGGGAGCTGTTTTTT; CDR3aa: CASSQVGNTGELFF
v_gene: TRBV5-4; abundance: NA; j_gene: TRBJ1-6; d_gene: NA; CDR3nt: TGTGCCAGCAGCTTGCCGATTTTGAATTCACCCCTCCACTTT; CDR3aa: CASSLPILNSPLHF
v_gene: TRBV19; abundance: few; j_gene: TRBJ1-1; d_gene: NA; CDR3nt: TGTGCCAGTAGTATAGAGTTGGGGACTGAAGCTTTCTTT; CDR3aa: CASSIELGTEAFF
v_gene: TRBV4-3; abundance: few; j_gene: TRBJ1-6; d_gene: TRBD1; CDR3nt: TGCGCCAGCAGCCAAGACAGGGGGCATAATTCACCCCTCCACTTT; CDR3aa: CASSQDRGHNSPLHF
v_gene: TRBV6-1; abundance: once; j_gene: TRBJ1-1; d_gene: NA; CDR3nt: TGTGCCAGCAGTGAACCCCCCTGGGGGGTGGACACTGAAGCTTTCTTT; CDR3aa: CASSEPPWGVDTEAFF
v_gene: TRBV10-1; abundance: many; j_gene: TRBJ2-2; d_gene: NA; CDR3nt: TGCGCCAGCACTCCCGGAACGAACACCGGGGAGCTGTTTTTT; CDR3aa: CASTPGTNTGELFF
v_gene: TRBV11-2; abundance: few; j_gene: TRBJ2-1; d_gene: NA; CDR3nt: TGTGCCAGCAGCTTAGTGAACTCCTACAATGAGCAGTTCTTC; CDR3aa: CASSLVNSYNEQFF
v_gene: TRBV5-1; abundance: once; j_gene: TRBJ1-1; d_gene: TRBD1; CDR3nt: TGCGCCAGCAGCTTGGCAGGGGGCTTAAACACTGAAGCTTTCTTT; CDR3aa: CASSLAGGLNTEAFF
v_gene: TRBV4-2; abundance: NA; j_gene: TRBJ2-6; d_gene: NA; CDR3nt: TGTGCCAGCAGCTTCACAAGGTTAACTGGGGCCAACGTCCTGACTTTC; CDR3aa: CASSFTRLTGANVLTF
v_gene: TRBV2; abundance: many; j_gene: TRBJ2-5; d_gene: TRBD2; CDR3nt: TGTGCCAGCAGACTAGCGGGTAAAGAGACCCAGTACTTC; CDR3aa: CASRLAGKETQYF
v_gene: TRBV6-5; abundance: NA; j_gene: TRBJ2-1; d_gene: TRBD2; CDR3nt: TGTGCCAGCAGTACGCAGCGGGGGGTAAACAATGAGCAGTTCTTC; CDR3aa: CASSTQRGVNNEQFF
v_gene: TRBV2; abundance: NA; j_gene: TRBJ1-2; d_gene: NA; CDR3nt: TGTGCCAGCAGTGAGAACAGCGGGGGCTACACCTTC; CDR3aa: CASSENSGGYTF
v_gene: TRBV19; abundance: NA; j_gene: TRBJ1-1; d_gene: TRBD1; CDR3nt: TGTGCCAGTAGTATCACGGGACAGCTGAACACTGAAGCTTTCTTT; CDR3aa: CASSITGQLNTEAFF
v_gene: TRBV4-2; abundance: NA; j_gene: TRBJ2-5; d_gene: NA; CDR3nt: TGTGCCAGCAGCCAAGATTGGTCGCGGGAGACCCAGTACTTC; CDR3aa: CASSQDWSRETQYF
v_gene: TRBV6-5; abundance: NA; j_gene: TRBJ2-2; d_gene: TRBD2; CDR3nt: TGTGCCAGCAGTTACACTCTAGCGGTCGGGGAGCTGTTTTTT; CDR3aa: CASSYTLAVGELFF
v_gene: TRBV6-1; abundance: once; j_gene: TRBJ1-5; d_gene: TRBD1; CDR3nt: TGTGCCAGCAGAGGGACAGGGGAGAGTCAGCCCCAGCATTTT; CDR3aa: CASRGTGESQPQHF
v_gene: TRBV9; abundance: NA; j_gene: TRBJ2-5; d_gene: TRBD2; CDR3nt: TGTGCCAGCAGCGTAGGGGGACTAGCGGGCTGGGAGACCCAGTACTTC; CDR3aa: CASSVGGLAGWETQYF
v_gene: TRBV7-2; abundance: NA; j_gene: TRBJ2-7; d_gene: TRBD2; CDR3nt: TGTGCCAGCAGCTCGGGGACTACCGACTACGAGCAGTACTTC; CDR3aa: CASSSGTTDYEQYF
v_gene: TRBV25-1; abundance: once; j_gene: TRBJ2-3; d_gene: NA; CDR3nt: TGTGCCAGCAGTGCTAGGGCTTGGTCGGATACGCAGTATTTT; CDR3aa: CASSARAWSDTQYF
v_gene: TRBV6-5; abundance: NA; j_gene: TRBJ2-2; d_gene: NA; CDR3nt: TGTGCCAGCAGTTACTCGTGGGGATCTAGGACCGGGGAGCTGTTTTTT; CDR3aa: CASSYSWGSRTGELFF
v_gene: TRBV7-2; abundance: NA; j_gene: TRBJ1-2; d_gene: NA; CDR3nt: TGTGCCAGCAGCTTAGAAAGACAGAGTTATGGCTACACCTTC; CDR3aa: CASSLERQSYGYTF
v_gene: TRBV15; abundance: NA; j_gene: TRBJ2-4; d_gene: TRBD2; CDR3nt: TGTGCCACCAGCAGAGAAGGGACTAGCGGGGTGTTCTACTTC; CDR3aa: CATSREGTSGVFYF
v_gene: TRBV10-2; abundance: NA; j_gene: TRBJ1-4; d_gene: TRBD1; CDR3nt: TGCGCCAGCAGTGACAGGGGGCGGGATGAAAAACTGTTTTTT; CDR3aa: CASSDRGRDEKLFF
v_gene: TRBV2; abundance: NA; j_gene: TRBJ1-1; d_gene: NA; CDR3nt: TGTGCCAGCAGTATTGGGGGTAGAACTGAAGCTTTCTTT; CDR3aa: CASSIGGRTEAFF
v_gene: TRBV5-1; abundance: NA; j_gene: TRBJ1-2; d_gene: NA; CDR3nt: TGCGCCAGCAACAAAGAAGGGCCCGGTTATGGCTACACCTTC; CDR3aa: CASNKEGPGYGYTF
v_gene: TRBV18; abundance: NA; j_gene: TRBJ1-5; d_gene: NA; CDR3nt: TGTGCCAGCTCACAGGGGGGATACAATCAGCCCCAGCATTTT; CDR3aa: CASSQGGYNQPQHF
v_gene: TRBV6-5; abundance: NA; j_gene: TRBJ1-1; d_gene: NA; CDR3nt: TGTGCCAGCAAACCCCCAGGGACGACGAACACTGAAGCTTTCTTT; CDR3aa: CASKPPGTTNTEAFF
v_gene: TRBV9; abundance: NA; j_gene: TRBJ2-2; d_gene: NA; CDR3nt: TGTGCCAGCAGCGACCCCAGCTTCGGGACAACCTACACCGGGGAGCTGTTTTTT; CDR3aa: CASSDPSFGTTYTGELFF
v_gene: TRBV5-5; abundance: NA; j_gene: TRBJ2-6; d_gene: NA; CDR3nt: TGTGCCAGCAGCTTGGTACCTACGGGCTTACCTGGGGCCAACGTCCTGACTTTC; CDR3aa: CASSLVPTGLPGANVLTF
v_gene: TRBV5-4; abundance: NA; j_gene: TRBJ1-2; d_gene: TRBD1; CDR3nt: TGTGCCAGCAGCCCAGACAGGGGATCTGACTATGGCTACACCTTC; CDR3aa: CASSPDRGSDYGYTF
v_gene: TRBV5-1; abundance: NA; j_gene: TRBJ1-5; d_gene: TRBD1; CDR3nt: TGCGCCAGCAGCCGGGGGACAGAGGGTCAGCCCCAGCATTTT; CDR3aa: CASSRGTEGQPQHF
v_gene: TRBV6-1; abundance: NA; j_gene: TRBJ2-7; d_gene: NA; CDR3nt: TGTGCCAGCAGTATCCGCTCCTACGAGCAGTACTTC; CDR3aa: CASSIRSYEQYF
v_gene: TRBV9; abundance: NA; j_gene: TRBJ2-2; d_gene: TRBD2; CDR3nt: TGTGCCAGCAGCCTAGGACTAGCGGGAGAAAAGGTCACCGGGGAGCTGTTTTTT; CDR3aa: CASSLGLAGEKVTGELFF
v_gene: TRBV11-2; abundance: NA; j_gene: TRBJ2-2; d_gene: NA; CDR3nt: TGTGCCAGCAGCTTAGAGGGACGGGAAGGGGAGCTGTTTTTT; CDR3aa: CASSLEGREGELFF
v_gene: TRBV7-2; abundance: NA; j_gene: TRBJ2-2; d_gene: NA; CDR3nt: TGTGCCAGCAGCCCGACTAGGGCGAACACCGGGGAGCTGTTTTTT; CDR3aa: CASSPTRANTGELFF
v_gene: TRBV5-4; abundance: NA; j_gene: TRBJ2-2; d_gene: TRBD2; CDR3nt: TGTGCCAGCAGCTTTAGCGGGGCCACCGGGGAGCTGTTTTTT; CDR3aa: CASSFSGATGELFF
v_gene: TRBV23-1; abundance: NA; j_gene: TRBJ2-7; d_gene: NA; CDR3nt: TGCGCCAGACCGGGACACAGCCACTACGAGCAGTACTTC; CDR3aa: CARPGHSHYEQYF
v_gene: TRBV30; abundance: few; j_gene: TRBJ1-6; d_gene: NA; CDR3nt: TGTGCCTGGAGGGAAGGTGCAGGTAATTCACCCCTCCACTTT; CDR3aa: CAWREGAGNSPLHF
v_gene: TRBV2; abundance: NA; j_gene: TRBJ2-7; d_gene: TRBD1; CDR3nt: TGTGCCAGCAGTGAACTAGGACAGGGTGGGTCTGAGCAGTACTTC; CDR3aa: CASSELGQGGSEQYF
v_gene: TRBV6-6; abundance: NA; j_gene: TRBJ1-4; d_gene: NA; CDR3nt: TGTGCCAGCAGGACCCCGAAACAGGGCGAAAAACTGTTTTTT; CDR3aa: CASRTPKQGEKLFF
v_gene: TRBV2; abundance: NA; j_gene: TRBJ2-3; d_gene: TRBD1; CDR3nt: TGTGCCAGCAGTCTCGACAGGGGCGGCACAGATACGCAGTATTTT; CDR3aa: CASSLDRGGTDTQYF
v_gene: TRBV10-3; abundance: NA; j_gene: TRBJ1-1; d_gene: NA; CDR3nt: TGTGCCATCAGTGAGGGCAGGGAGGTCGCTGAAGCTTTCTTT; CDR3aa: CAISEGREVAEAFF
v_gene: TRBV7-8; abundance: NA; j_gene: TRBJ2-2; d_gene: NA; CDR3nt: TGTGCCAGCAGCTTTAGCCCACGCACCGGGGAGCTGTTTTTT; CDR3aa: CASSFSPRTGELFF
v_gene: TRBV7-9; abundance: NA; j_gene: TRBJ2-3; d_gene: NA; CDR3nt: TGTGCCAGCAGCTTACTGGCTGCGGGGGCTCGCACAGATACGCAGTATTTT; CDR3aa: CASSLLAAGARTDTQYF
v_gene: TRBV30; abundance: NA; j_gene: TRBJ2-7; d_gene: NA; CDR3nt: TGTGCCTGGAGTTTCCAGTACGAGCAGTACTTC; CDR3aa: CAWSFQYEQYF
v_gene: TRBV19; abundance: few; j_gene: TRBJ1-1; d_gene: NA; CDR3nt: TGTGCCAGTAGCCACCGGGACACTGAAGCTTTCTTT; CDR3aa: CASSHRDTEAFF
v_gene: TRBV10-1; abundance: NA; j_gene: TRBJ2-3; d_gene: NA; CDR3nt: TGCGCCAGCAGTGAGTACGGATCGGGGGCTAGCACAGATACGCAGTATTTT; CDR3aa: CASSEYGSGASTDTQYF
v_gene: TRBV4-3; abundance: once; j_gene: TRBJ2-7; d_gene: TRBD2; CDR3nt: TGCGCCAGCAGTCGGGACGGGAGCGGGAGTTACGAGCAGTACTTC; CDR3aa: CASSRDGSGSYEQYF
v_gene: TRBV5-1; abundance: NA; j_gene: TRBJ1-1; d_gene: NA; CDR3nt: TGCGCCAGCAGCTTGGAGACTGAAGCTTTCTTT; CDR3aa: CASSLETEAFF
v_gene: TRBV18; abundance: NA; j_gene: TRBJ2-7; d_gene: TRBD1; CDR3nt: TGTGCCAGCTCGAGACCGGGACAGGGTGGGCAGTACTTC; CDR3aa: CASSRPGQGGQYF
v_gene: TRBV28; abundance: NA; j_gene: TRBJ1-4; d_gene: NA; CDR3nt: TGTGCCAGCAGTTTGGTAGGGCAAAGTGCAACTAATGAAAAACTGTTTTTT; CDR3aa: CASSLVGQSATNEKLFF
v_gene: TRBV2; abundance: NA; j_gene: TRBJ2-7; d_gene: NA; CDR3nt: TGTGCCAGCCGTGGCTTGGTGTGGGTTATCTACGAGCAGTACTTC; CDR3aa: CASRGLVWVIYEQYF
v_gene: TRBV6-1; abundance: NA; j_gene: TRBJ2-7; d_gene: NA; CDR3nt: TGTGCCAGCAGTGAACCGGGGCTGACCTACGAGCAGTACTTC; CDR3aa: CASSEPGLTYEQYF
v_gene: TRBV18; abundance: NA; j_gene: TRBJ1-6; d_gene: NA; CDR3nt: TGTGCCAGCTCACCCGTATCAAATTCACCCCTCCACTTT; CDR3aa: CASSPVSNSPLHF
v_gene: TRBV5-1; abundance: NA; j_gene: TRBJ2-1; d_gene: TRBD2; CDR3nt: TGCGCCACCAAATCCGGACTAGCGGGGGGCCGGAATGAGCAGTTCTTC; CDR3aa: CATKSGLAGGRNEQFF
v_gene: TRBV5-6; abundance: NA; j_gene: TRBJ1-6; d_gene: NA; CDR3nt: TGTGCCAGCAGCTTGGAAGGGCCTCAGAATTCACCCCTCCACTTT; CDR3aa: CASSLEGPQNSPLHF
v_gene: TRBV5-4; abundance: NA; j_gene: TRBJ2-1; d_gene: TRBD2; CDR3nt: TGTGCCAGCAGCTTAGGAGCGGGAGGCATTGAGCAGTTCTTC; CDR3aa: CASSLGAGGIEQFF
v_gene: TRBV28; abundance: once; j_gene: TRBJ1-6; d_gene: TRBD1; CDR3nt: TGTGCCAGCAGCCCCGGGACAGGGGGCCCCAATTCACCCCTCCACTTT; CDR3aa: CASSPGTGGPNSPLHF